This T cell receptor (beta chain) was documented in a study of T cell changes during pregnancy in multiple sclerosis. Generated by immunoSEQ multiplex PCR, the TCRdb table keeps only in-frame clones and is missing some. Found here are under 70,000 clones, 91% of them singletons; the top ten hold 2.2%. The CDR3 is made up of 13 amino acids. CDR1 is SGHTA, CDR2 FQGNSA, per germline. The V and J ends lost 2 bases and 3 bases respectively, with 8 bases between them. The source is a female donor in good health, enrolled as a control in a pregnancy study. The chain couples TRBV7-2 to TRBJ2-7, with D possibly matching TRBD1 (5 bases). This specimen was peripheral blood, taken in the third trimester of pregnancy. CDR3 DNA sequence: TGTGCCAGCAGCTTATGGGGCAACTACGAGCAGTACTTC. It is translated as CASSLWGNYEQYF. Complete variable domain (other parts from reference TRBV7-2 and TRBJ2-7): GAGVSQSPSNKVTEKGKDVELRCDPISGHTALYWYRQSLGQGLEFLIYFQGNSAPDKSGLPSDRFSAERTGGSVSTLTIQRTQQEDSAVYLCASSLWGNYEQYFGPGTRLTVT.